The rows below give T cell receptor beta chains drawn from one sample of a study of spatial heterogeneity in lung cancer. TCRdb re-called the 5' RACE reads through MiXCR, storing one row per CDR3 protein. The top ten clones hold around 17% of a sample with about 120,000 distinct CDR3 sequences, approximately 12% of them seen once. The specimen comprised PBMCs, sampled at follow-up. The receptors stem from a male donor with early-stage non-small cell lung cancer. The CDR3 runs from the conserved cysteine through the conserved F or W. A D gene is named only where the DNA matches it firmly. Size is omitted from some rows. Given values are once, few, many or a class for expanded clones.

j_call d_call v_call clone_size cdr3_aa cdr3_nt
TRBJ2-1 NA TRBV19 NA CASSIDLFGGAVNEQFF TGTGCCAGTAGTATAGACCTTTTTGGGGGGGCCGTCAATGAGCAGTTCTTC
TRBJ2-5 NA TRBV5-4 NA CASSRQLSPQETQYF TGTGCCAGCAGCCGTCAACTTTCTCCTCAAGAGACCCAGTACTTC
TRBJ1-1 NA TRBV6-2/TRBV6-3 many CASSYSKEGTEAFF TGTGCCAGCAGTTACTCGAAAGAAGGAACTGAAGCTTTCTTT
TRBJ1-1 TRBD1 TRBV7-8 NA CASSQGTGNTEAFF TGTGCCAGCAGCCAAGGGACAGGAAACACTGAAGCTTTCTTT
TRBJ2-3 NA TRBV19 many CATAEGDTQYF TGTGCCACCGCGGAAGGAGATACGCAGTATTTT
TRBJ1-4 NA TRBV7-3 once CASSLEIEKLFF TGTGCCAGCAGCCTTGAGATCGAAAAACTGTTTTTT
TRBJ1-1 TRBD1 TRBV5-1 NA CASSLATGGAGTEAFF TGCGCCAGCAGCTTGGCAACAGGGGGCGCGGGAACTGAAGCTTTCTTT
TRBJ2-7 NA TRBV11-2 few CASSLRGPDSYEQYF TGTGCCAGCAGCTTAAGGGGTCCTGACTCCTACGAGCAGTACTTC
TRBJ1-4 NA TRBV20-1 many CSARERTVHNEKLFF TGCAGTGCTAGAGAGAGGACCGTTCATAATGAAAAACTGTTTTTT
TRBJ1-2 TRBD1 TRBV11-1 few CASSPRTGPYGYTF TGTGCCAGCAGCCCGCGGACAGGTCCCTATGGCTACACCTTC
TRBJ1-4 NA TRBV11-2 NA CASSLGGLNEKLFF TGTGCCAGTAGCTTGGGGGGGCTTAATGAAAAACTGTTTTTT
TRBJ2-3 NA TRBV7-9 NA CASSLDSFGDTQYF TGTGCCAGCAGCTTAGATAGTTTTGGAGATACGCAGTATTTT
TRBJ2-1 TRBD2 TRBV6-2/TRBV6-3 few CASSYSSGGPSYNEQFF TGTGCCAGCAGTTACTCGAGCGGGGGGCCTTCCTACAATGAGCAGTTCTTC
TRBJ1-2 NA TRBV19 NA CASTAGPYGYTF TGTGCCAGTACTGCCGGGCCCTATGGCTACACCTTC
TRBJ1-5 NA TRBV7-2 few CASSPTNSNQPQHF TGTGCCAGCAGCCCGACAAATAGCAATCAGCCCCAGCATTTT
TRBJ1-2 NA TRBV7-2 NA CASSLTAGQGYGYTF TGTGCCAGCAGCTTAACGGCAGGGCAGGGCTATGGCTACACCTTC
TRBJ2-1 TRBD1 TRBV6-6 few CASSPPTGVSYNEQFF TGTGCCAGCAGTCCCCCGACAGGGGTATCCTACAATGAGCAGTTCTTC
TRBJ1-1 NA TRBV29-1 NA CSVDPGQSLMNTEAFF TGCAGCGTTGATCCGGGACAATCGCTTATGAACACTGAAGCTTTCTTT
TRBJ2-3 NA TRBV28 NA CASSSPSPDTQYF TGTGCCAGCAGTTCTCCTAGCCCAGATACGCAGTATTTT
TRBJ2-4 TRBD2 TRBV4-2 many CASSQHRRSGALAKNIQYF TGTGCCAGCAGCCAACACAGGAGAAGCGGGGCTCTAGCCAAAAACATTCAGTACTTC
TRBJ2-4 TRBD2 TRBV14 few CASSQRGPGRDIQYF TGTGCCAGCAGCCAGAGGGGCCCAGGGAGGGACATTCAGTACTTC
TRBJ2-5 NA TRBV5-1 NA CASSFFSRETQYF TGCGCCAGCAGCTTCTTCTCGAGGGAGACCCAGTACTTC
TRBJ2-3 TRBD1 TRBV15 NA CATSRGQGVRTQYF TGTGCCACCAGCAGGGGACAGGGGGTCCGTACGCAGTATTTT
TRBJ2-3 TRBD2 TRBV18 NA CASSPPIRGGTEDTQYF TGTGCCAGCTCACCACCGATACGGGGGGGTACGGAAGATACGCAGTATTTT
TRBJ2-1 NA TRBV6-2/TRBV6-3 many CASSYSRSQVSSYNEQFF TGTGCCAGCAGTTACTCTCGATCACAGGTGAGCTCCTACAATGAGCAGTTCTTC
TRBJ1-1 TRBD1 TRBV28 many CASRRRTGQGKNTEAFF TGTGCCAGCAGAAGAAGGACAGGCCAGGGAAAGAACACTGAAGCTTTCTTT
TRBJ2-3 NA TRBV29-1 many CSVSPRGRGTDTQYF TGCAGCGTATCCCCCAGGGGACGAGGCACAGATACGCAGTATTTT
TRBJ2-6 NA TRBV6-7 few CADPSPGTSKSDSGANVLTF TGTGCCGACCCAAGCCCGGGTACCTCGAAGTCGGACTCTGGGGCCAACGTCCTGACTTTC
TRBJ2-1 NA TRBV2 NA CASSELRSSYNEQFF TGTGCCAGCAGTGAACTGAGGAGCTCCTACAATGAGCAGTTCTTC
TRBJ1-5 NA TRBV28 few CASSPVVGNQPQHF TGTGCCAGCAGTCCGGTTGTTGGCAATCAGCCCCAGCATTTT
TRBJ2-5 TRBD1 TRBV30 NA CAWSRETDRGETQYF TGTGCCTGGAGTCGTGAGACCGACAGGGGAGAGACCCAGTACTTC
TRBJ1-1 NA TRBV7-2 few CASRPGSGMRTEAFF TGTGCCAGCAGGCCTGGATCGGGGATGAGAACTGAAGCTTTCTTT
TRBJ1-4 NA TRBV18 few CASSLQEREKLFF TGTGCCAGCTCACTCCAAGAGAGGGAAAAACTGTTTTTT
TRBJ2-2 NA TRBV19 NA CASSGRNTGELFF TGTGCCAGTAGCGGGAGAAACACCGGGGAGCTGTTTTTT
TRBJ2-7 NA TRBV27 few CASSWTDHPTYEQYF TGTGCCAGCAGTTGGACAGATCATCCTACCTACGAGCAGTACTTC
TRBJ1-2 NA TRBV4-1 few CASSQRGGDNYGYTF TGCGCCAGCAGCCAGCGTGGAGGGGATAACTATGGCTACACCTTC
TRBJ1-5 TRBD1 TRBV20-1 few CSASTRDRGLQPQHF TGCAGTGCTAGTACCAGGGACAGGGGCCTCCAGCCCCAGCATTTT